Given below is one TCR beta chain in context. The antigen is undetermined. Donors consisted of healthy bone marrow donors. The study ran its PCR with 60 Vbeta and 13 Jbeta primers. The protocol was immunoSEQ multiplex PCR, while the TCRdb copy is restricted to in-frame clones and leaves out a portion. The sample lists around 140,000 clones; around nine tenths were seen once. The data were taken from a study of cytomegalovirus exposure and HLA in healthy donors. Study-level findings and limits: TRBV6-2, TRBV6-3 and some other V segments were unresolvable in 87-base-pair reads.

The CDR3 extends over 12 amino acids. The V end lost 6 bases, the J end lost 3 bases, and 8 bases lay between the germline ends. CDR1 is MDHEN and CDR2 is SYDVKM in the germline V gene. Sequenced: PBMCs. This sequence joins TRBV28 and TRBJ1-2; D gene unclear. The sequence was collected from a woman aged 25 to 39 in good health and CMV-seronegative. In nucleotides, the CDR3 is TGTGCCAGCAGGGTATCGGACTATGGCTACACCTTC. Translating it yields CASRVSDYGYTF.